This T cell receptor (beta chain) appears in the sequencing data of a study of response to subunit inactivated influenza vaccine. Study conclusions and caveats: The authors proposed limited new T cell recruitment per seasonal influenza vaccination.

There are many counts of this clonotype. The antigen remains unidentified. Germline CDR1 and CDR2: ENHRY and SYGVKD. J gave up 8 bases and V 2 bases, and 6 bases lay outside the gene matches. The length of the CDR3 is 16 residues. One entry per CDR3 protein results from TCRdb running MiXCR on the RT-PCR reads. Of hundreds of thousands of distinct CDR3 sequences detected, 7.6% appear once; the ten largest clones hold 10% to 15%. V usage is TRBV10-3 and J usage is TRBJ2-1, with 13 bases lining up with TRBD2. This clonotype originated in a man between 50 and 75 years old who received an inactivated influenza vaccine. The material sequenced was PBMCs from blood, taken less than 30 months after vaccination. CDR3 DNA sequence: TGTGCCATCAGTGAGGGGACTAGCGGGATTGAAGATGAGCAGTTCTTC. Encoded protein: CAISEGTSGIEDEQFF.